This T cell receptor (beta chain) was sequenced for a study of response to subunit inactivated influenza vaccine. TCRdb reprocessed the RT-PCR reads via MiXCR and lists one record per CDR3 protein. The sample includes some 640,000 distinct CDR3 sequences, over 11% of them seen just once. Specimen: PBMCs from blood, collected approximately 15 days before vaccination. The origin of this receptor is a middle-aged man who received an inactivated influenza vaccine.

In nucleotides, the CDR3 is TGCAGCATCCTTAATACGGGGACAGGGGTAACTGAAGCTTTCTTT. Translation: CSILNTGTGVTEAFF. This chain uses TRBV29-1 with TRBJ1-1; 10 bases fit TRBD1. The CDR3 extends over 15 amino acids. With 8 bases clipped from V and 5 bases from J, the junction kept 14 bases outside the gene matches. The V gene's germline CDR1 is SQVTM and CDR2 ANQGSEA.